This T cell receptor beta chain was profiled in a study of T cells in Graves' hyperthyroidism and ophthalmopathy. The source material, RNA transcripts, was used to amplify TCR beta CDR3 regions. HTBI primers drove first-round RT-PCR of the TCR CDR3. Via MiXCR, TCRdb re-called the multiplex PCR reads, giving one row per CDR3 protein. The table includes roughly 630,000 distinct CDR3 sequences, about 15% detected once. CDR1 and CDR2 from the germline V gene are SGDLS and YYNGEE. The CDR3 runs to 13 residues. The V end lost 4 bases, the J end lost 5 bases, and 12 bases lay between the germline ends. The TCR sequence derives from a woman younger than 45 with Graves' hyperthyroidism. The chain joins TRBV9 to TRBJ2-5; no clear D gene. Input material: blood. The CDR3 protein is CASSFSARETQYF. The DNA for the CDR3 is TGTGCCAGCAGCTTCTCCGCGAGGGAGACCCAGTACTTC.